This TCR beta chain is drawn from a study of blood T cell repertoires in COVID-19. Per germline, CDR1 MNHEY and CDR2 SMNVEV (reference sequence). The trim removed 0 bases at V and 3 bases at J, leaving 3 bases unmatched. The CDR3 runs 15 residues. Patients at the Seattle site were enrolled during active infection and followed longitudinally. As handled by the study authors: By means of reference gene primer amplification, nucleated cell counts were estimated. Using immunoSEQ multiplex PCR, the repertoire was profiled, and TCRdb retains in-frame clones only, with some absent. The V and J calls and the clone size are those of that table, but D and trimming were determined from the DNA. Altogether fewer than 450,000 clones are present, about 90% being singletons, with the ten largest covering nearly 6.5%.

The chain combines TRBV27 with TRBJ2-7; 9 bases are shared with TRBD1. The receptor's source is a woman aged 50 to 60 with COVID-19, enrolled during active disease. What was sequenced was peripheral blood. CDR3 sequence: CASSLSGTGLYEQYF. CDR3 nucleotides: TGTGCCAGCAGTTTATCTGGGACAGGGCTCTACGAGCAGTACTTC.